Presented here are 8 T cell receptor beta chains from one specimen sequenced in a study of shared clonotypes between healthy human individuals. Libraries were prepared by immunoSEQ multiplex PCR; TCRdb keeps only in-frame clonotypes and omits some of them. The table has 470,000 or so clones, 81% seen once. Sequencing used PBMCs. Source of these receptors: a woman aged 35 to 49 in good health. Some clones in this sample may be carry-over from other donors' samples.

The rearrangement links TRBV18 to TRBJ2-7; a weak D match, TRBD2 (6 bases). V was clipped by 3 bases and J by 7 bases, with 16 bases between them. The CDR3 contains 14 residues. CDR1 and CDR2 (germline): KGHSH, LQKENI. CDR3 DNA: TGTGCCAGCTCACCCGGGGGTACCTTAGGAGAGCAGTACTTC. This codes for CASSPGGTLGEQYF.

The chain links TRBV2 to TRBJ1-4; no reliable D call. V was trimmed by 7 bases and J by 4 bases, leaving 13 bases between them. From germline, CDR1 is SNHLY and CDR2 FYNNEI. This CDR3 contains 14 residues. Written as DNA, the CDR3 is TGTGCCAGCATCGTGGGAGGACTTAATGAAAAACTGTTTTTT. Amino acids: CASIVGGLNEKLFF.

On this clone itself: This sequence is one base from a far larger clone and is likely a read error. The chain joins TRBV30 to TRBJ2-2; 7 nucleotides match TRBD1. CDR1 is GTSNPN, CDR2 SVGIG, per germline (reference sequence). The CDR3 runs 21 residues. The CDR3 coding sequence is TGTGCCTGTAGTGTATTTCCGGGACAGCTGATAACGGAAGCGAACACCGGGGAGCTGTTTTTT. It specifies CACSVFPGQLITEANTGELFF.

CDR3 sequence reads: CASSEFEGYNEQFF. The DNA of the CDR3 is TGTGCCAGCAGTGAATTCGAGGGGTACAATGAGCAGTTCTTC. The chain combines TRBV25-1 with TRBJ2-1; D might be TRBD1 or TRBD2, each matching 5 bases. With 1 base removed from V and 4 bases from J, the gap between germline ends came to 8 bases. The CDR3 totals 14 residues. Germline CDR1 reads MGHDK; CDR2 reads SYGVNS.

About this clone itself: With only one base between it and a far larger clone, this is likely a read error. Other DNA sequences in this specimen translate into the identical CDR3. V usage is TRBV6-5 and J usage is TRBJ1-3; 7 bases line up with TRBD1. The CDR3 spans 15 residues. Trimming cost V 6 bases and J 2 bases; bases outside gene matches: 7. The germline V gene encodes CDR1 MNHEY and CDR2 SVGAGI. The CDR3 nucleotides read TGTGCCAGCAGCCCCAGACAGGGAACTGGAAACACCATATATTTT. It encodes CASSPRQGTGNTIYF.

The chain recombines TRBV5-4 with TRBJ2-5, with 15 bases aligning to TRBD2. The CDR3 spans 15 residues. Germline V CDR1 and CDR2: SGHNT, YYREEE (reference sequence). Trimming cost V 4 bases and J 5 bases; bases outside gene matches: 3. The CDR3 is CASSAGLAGGETQYF. The CDR3 DNA reads as TGTGCCAGCAGCGCCGGACTAGCGGGAGGGGAGACCCAGTACTTC.

Details on this clone: A far larger clone is one base from this, pointing to a likely read error. V usage is TRBV7-9 and J usage is TRBJ2-4; D possibly matches TRBD1 or TRBD2 (5 bases each). Trimming took off 3 bases at V and 0 bases at J, with 12 bases between the two ends. The germline V gene has CDR1 SEHNR and CDR2 FQNEAQ (reference sequence). This CDR3 is 16 amino acids long. DNA of the CDR3: TGTGCCAGCAGCTTCGGGGCAGGGCTAGCCAAAAACATTCAGTACTTC. It encodes CASSFGAGLAKNIQYF. The full variable domain, its missing parts supplied by reference TRBV7-9 and TRBJ2-4, is DTGVSQNPRHKITKRGQNVTFRCDPISEHNRLYWYRQTLGQGPEFLTYFQNEAQLEKSRLLSDRFSAERPKGSFSTLEIQRTEQGDSAMYLCASSFGAGLAKNIQYFGAGTRLSVL.

The rearrangement links TRBV6-4 to TRBJ2-7, with TRBD1 as a possible D gene (5 bases). Deletions cut 2 bases from V and 0 bases from J, with 17 bases between. Germline lookup yields CDR1 MRHNA and CDR2 SNTAGT. The CDR3 has 17 residues. The CDR3 protein is CASSDNHGQKSSYEQYF. CDR3 nucleotides: TGTGCCAGCAGTGACAACCATGGACAAAAGAGCTCCTACGAGCAGTACTTC.